Listed here are 16 T cell receptor beta chains from one sample, sequenced in a study of response to subunit inactivated influenza vaccine. MiXCR, applied by TCRdb to the RT-PCR reads, yields one record per CDR3 protein. This sample has hundreds of thousands of distinct CDR3 sequences, with 12% to 15% found just once. The sequences come from PBMCs from blood, collected 14 to 15 days before vaccination. The source of these receptors is a man between 50 and 59 years old who received an inactivated influenza vaccine.

This clonotype was detected many times. The genes are TRBV6-1 and TRBJ1-5, with 8 bases fitting TRBD1. Per the germline V gene, CDR1 is MNHNS and CDR2 is SASEGT. The CDR3 spans 16 residues. J was trimmed by 0 bases and V by 2 bases; bases with no gene match: 3. The CDR3 bases are TGTGCCAGCAGTGAAACAGGGGGGCTTAGCAATCAGCCCCAGCATTTT. It specifies CASSETGGLSNQPQHF.

This clonotype showed up just a few times. DNA for the CDR3: TGTGCCAGCAGTGGGGCGGGCCTATTTCCAAACACAGATACGCAGTATTTT. It encodes CASSGAGLFPNTDTQYF. This chain connects TRBV2 to TRBJ2-3; TRBD2 might be the D (5 bases). The CDR3 is made up of 17 amino acids. The germline gives CDR1 SNHLY, CDR2 FYNNEI. The germline V and J ends were trimmed by 4 bases and 2 bases, with 19 bases remaining between them.

This clonotype was seen only a few times. The chain links TRBV20-1 to TRBJ2-5; 7 bases are shared with TRBD1. Per the germline V gene, CDR1 is DFQATT and CDR2 is SNEGSKA (reference sequence). The CDR3 is 14 residues long. V gave up 6 bases and J gave up 0 bases; unmatched junction bases: 7. The CDR3 DNA follows: TGCAGTGCCTCCGGGACAGAGTACCAAGAGACCCAGTACTTC. Protein sequence: CSASGTEYQETQYF.

This clonotype was seen a few times. In DNA, the CDR3 is TGTGCCAGCAGTGAATTACAGGGAAGGGGGATTTACAATGAGCAGTTCTTC. As protein: CASSELQGRGIYNEQFF. The chain carries TRBV25-1 and TRBJ2-1; TRBD1 is a possible D gene (6 bases). The germline gives CDR1 MGHDK, CDR2 SYGVNS. Trimming shortened V by 1 base and J by 4 bases, and 17 bases separated the two germline ends. The CDR3 loop spans 17 amino acids. The entire variable domain, with the rest obtained from reference TRBV25-1 and TRBJ2-1, is as follows: EADIYQTPRYLVIGTGKKITLECSQTMGHDKMYWYQQDPGMELHLIHYSYGVNSTEKGDLSSESTVSRIRTEHFPLTLESARPSHTSQYLCASSELQGRGIYNEQFFGPGTRLTVL.

This clonotype has only a few counts. The chain joins TRBV6-1 to TRBJ2-1; 12 nucleotides match TRBD2. With 7 bases clipped from V and 4 bases from J, the junction kept 5 bases outside the gene matches. The germline V gene has CDR1 MNHNS and CDR2 SASEGT. CDR3 length equals 15 residues. As DNA, the CDR3 is TGTGCCAGCAACCTAGCGGGAGGGAATTACAATGAGCAGTTCTTC. Its translation is CASNLAGGNYNEQFF.

This clonotype showed up just a few times. The J gene is TRBJ1-5, the V gene TRBV19; no reliable D call. V lost 3 bases and J lost 3, with 9 bases in between. Germline V gene sequence: CDR1 LNHDA, CDR2 SQIVND (reference sequence). The CDR3 sequence is 14 residues long. CDR3 protein: CASSIGILNQPQHF. The CDR3 DNA follows: TGTGCCAGTAGTATCGGGATTCTCAATCAGCCCCAGCATTTT.

This clonotype has a count of ten or more. The chain combines TRBV4-3 with TRBJ1-1; D unclear. This CDR3 has 12 amino acids. Trimming took off 3 bases at V and 11 bases at J, with 13 bases between the two ends. Germline lookup yields CDR1 LGHNA and CDR2 YSLEER. CDR3 in DNA: TGCGCCAGCAGCCAGGCAGGAGGCCGGGCTTTCTTT. It translates to CASSQAGGRAFF.

The rearrangement uses TRBV3-1 and TRBJ2-2, with D maybe TRBD1 (5 bases). Trimming took 7 bases from V and 5 from J, leaving 14 bases between them. Per germline, CDR1 LGHDT and CDR2 YNNKEL (reference sequence). The CDR3 totals 14 residues. The CDR3 DNA reads as TGTGCCAGCACGAGTCAGGGTGGAACCGGGGAGCTGTTTTTT. Its translation is CASTSQGGTGELFF.

The CDR3 coding sequence is TGCGCCAGCAGCCCCCGCCCGGGACAGCAAAATGAAAAACTGTTTTTT. Translated, it gives CASSPRPGQQNEKLFF. The chain couples TRBV4-1 to TRBJ1-4, with TRBD1 matching over 7 bases. The germline gives CDR1 MGHRA, CDR2 YSYEKL. The CDR3 runs 16 residues. With V trimmed by 4 bases and J by 5 bases, 10 bases remained unmatched.

This clonotype was recorded at least ten times. The chain joins TRBV14 to TRBJ2-2; D ambiguous. This CDR3 contains 13 residues. V was clipped by 1 base and J by 4 bases, with 4 bases between them. Germline lookup yields CDR1 SGHDN and CDR2 FVKESK. The CDR3 protein is CASSQVGTGELFF. The CDR3 bases are TGTGCCAGCAGCCAAGTAGGCACCGGGGAGCTGTTTTTT.

There are a few counts of this clonotype. This chain connects TRBV12-3 or TRBV12-4 to TRBJ2-1, with D perhaps matching TRBD1 (6 bases). Trimming took 5 bases from V and 8 from J, leaving 16 bases between them. CDR3 length: 14 amino acids. In DNA form, the CDR3 reads TGTGCCAGCAGTCCCTACAGGGATCAGGATGAGCAGTTCTTC. This gives the protein CASSPYRDQDEQFF.

This clonotype has at least ten counts. The chain joins TRBV10-3 to TRBJ1-6; no firm D call. Germline-derived CDR1 and CDR2 are ENHRY and SYGVKD. The CDR3 has 14 residues. V lost 2 bases and J lost 5, with 7 bases in between. CDR3 in amino acids: CAISEGGNNSPLHF. The CDR3 DNA follows: TGTGCCATCAGTGAGGGAGGCAATAATTCACCCCTCCACTTT.

This clonotype has just a few counts. V is TRBV4-2 and J is TRBJ1-5, with 9 bases identical to TRBD1. Germline-derived CDR1 and CDR2 are LGHNA and YNFKEQ. The CDR3 covers 16 residues. The junction had 3 bases not matched to a gene; V was cut back by 3 bases and J by 0 bases. Written as DNA, the CDR3 is TGTGCCAGCAGCCAGACAGGGGGGTATAGCAATCAGCCCCAGCATTTT. Amino acid sequence: CASSQTGGYSNQPQHF.

This clonotype has a handful of counts. The chain recombines TRBV3-1 with TRBJ1-5; TRBD1 matches 10 bases. The CDR3 totals 15 residues. The V gene end was trimmed by 4 bases and the J gene end by 6 bases; junction bases not matched to a gene: 6. Germline CDR1 and CDR2: LGHDT and YNNKEL (reference sequence). This chain's CDR3 is CASSPGTGERQPQHF. CDR3 coding DNA: TGTGCCAGCAGCCCCGGGACAGGGGAGCGTCAGCCCCAGCATTTT.

This clonotype turned up a few times. The CDR3 bases are TGCGCCAGCAGCGGAACAGGGGAAGGCTATGGCTACACCTTC. Translating it yields CASSGTGEGYGYTF. The V gene is TRBV5-1, the J gene TRBJ1-2; 7 bases are shared with TRBD1. Germline assignment: CDR1 SGHRS and CDR2 YFSETQ. The CDR3 has 14 residues. V was pared by 4 bases and J by 4 bases, with 7 bases of the junction left unmatched.

This clonotype occurred many times. The V gene is TRBV6-7, the J gene TRBJ1-5; D not resolved. TRBV6-7 is sorted into the ORF group, with uncertain function. V lost 4 bases and J 2 bases, leaving 21 bases between the germline ends. The CDR3 loop spans 18 amino acids. This chain's CDR3 is CASSSYSTIDGGNQPQHF. The CDR3 DNA reads as TGTGCCAGCAGTTCCTATTCAACTATAGACGGGGGCAATCAGCCCCAGCATTTT.